The 23 T cell receptor beta chains below all came from one sample that was sequenced in a study of cytomegalovirus exposure and HLA in healthy donors. Amplification used 60 Vbeta primers and 13 Jbeta primers. Sequencing used immunoSEQ multiplex PCR; TCRdb keeps in-frame clones, though not all of them. The table lists roughly 100,000 clones, around 70% of them singletons. The sample consisted of PBMCs. These receptors were obtained from a man aged 35 to 55 in good health and CMV-seronegative.

CDR3 protein: CASRTNRPLGYEQYF. The CDR3, as DNA: TGTGCCAGCAGGACAAACAGGCCCCTAGGTTACGAGCAGTACTTC. This sequence joins TRBV6-5 and TRBJ2-7; a possible D gene is TRBD1 (5 bases). CDR3 length: 15 amino acids. The V end was cut by 6 bases, the J end by 4 bases, with 19 bases between. Germline CDR1 reads MNHEY; CDR2 reads SVGAGI.

This chain links TRBV2 with TRBJ1-1; TRBD1 is a possible D gene (5 bases). The germline V gene has CDR1 SNHLY and CDR2 FYNNEI. Trimming removed 4 bases from V and 0 bases from J, with 6 bases in between. CDR3 size: 13 residues. CDR3 DNA: TGTGCCAGCAGTGCAGGGTTGAACACTGAAGCTTTCTTT. Protein product: CASSAGLNTEAFF.

This clone was recorded only once. V and J are TRBV2 and TRBJ1-6, with D tentatively TRBD1 (5 bases). In germline, CDR1 is SNHLY, CDR2 FYNNEI. The V gene lost 7 bases and the J gene lost 3 bases, with 7 bases spanning the gap. The CDR3 totals 13 residues. This CDR3 reads CASNQGYNSPLHF. The DNA for the CDR3 is TGTGCCAGCAATCAGGGCTATAATTCACCCCTCCACTTT. Full variable domain (missing parts from reference TRBV2 and TRBJ1-6): EPEVTQTPSHQVTQMGQEVILRCVPISNHLYFYWYRQILGQKVEFLVSFYNNEISEKSEIFDDQFSVERPDGSNFTLKIRSTKLEDSAMYFCASNQGYNSPLHFGNGTRLTVT.

The rearrangement uses TRBV2 and TRBJ1-1, with 8 bases that match TRBD1. The germline V gene encodes CDR1 SNHLY and CDR2 FYNNEI. V lost 6 bases, J lost 4 bases, and 4 bases stayed unmatched. The CDR3 is 13 residues long. For the CDR3, the DNA is TGTGCCAGCAGGTCAGGGGGCGGCACTGAAGCTTTCTTT. This encodes CASRSGGGTEAFF.

The V gene is TRBV27, the J gene TRBJ1-1, with 8 bases that match TRBD1. The CDR3 contains 15 residues. Germline CDR1 reads MNHEY; CDR2 reads SMNVEV (reference sequence). V lost 9 bases and J lost 4; bases outside the gene matches: 13. The CDR3 DNA reads TGTGCCAGTCGAGAACAGGGGGACCGGGGCACTGAAGCTTTCTTT. As protein: CASREQGDRGTEAFF.

With respect to this clone: Different DNA sequences within this sample yield the same CDR3. CDR3 in amino acids: CATQGLAIISNRGELFF. CDR3 sequence (DNA): TGTGCCACTCAGGGACTAGCAATTATTTCAAATCGCGGAGAGCTGTTTTTT. The chain is built from TRBV7-6 and TRBJ2-2; 9 bases are shared with TRBD2. Germline CDR1 is SGHVS and CDR2 is FNYEAQ. V was clipped by 10 bases and J by 11 bases; unmatched bases: 23. The CDR3 runs 17 residues.

This rearrangement joins TRBV5-4 to TRBJ2-3; TRBD1 is a possible D gene (6 bases). The CDR3 is 14 amino acids. Germline V gene sequence: CDR1 SGHNT, CDR2 YYREEE (reference sequence). V lost 0 bases and J lost 5, with 10 bases in between. CDR3 amino acids: CASSLAGGEDTQYF. CDR3 nucleotides: TGTGCCAGCAGCTTGGCTGGGGGCGAAGATACGCAGTATTTT.

This sequence joins TRBV5-5 and TRBJ2-7; 8 bases map to TRBD2. The CDR3 has 15 residues. Germline V gene sequence: CDR1 SGHKS, CDR2 YYEKEE (reference sequence). Trimming cost V 7 bases and J 2 bases; bases outside gene matches: 11. CDR3 nucleotides: TGTGCCAGCGGATTATCGGGACTAGGTGCCTACGAGCAGTACTTC. As protein: CASGLSGLGAYEQYF.

V usage is TRBV5-6 and J usage is TRBJ2-6; D is unresolved. Between the trimmed V and J ends, which lost 0 bases and 0 bases, there was a span of 7 bases. The CDR3 has 16 residues. Germline V gives CDR1 SGHDT, CDR2 YYEEEE. CDR3 amino acids: CASSLVVGSGANVLTF. In DNA, the CDR3 is TGTGCCAGCAGCTTGGTTGTCGGCTCTGGGGCCAACGTCCTGACTTTC. The whole variable domain, remainder taken from reference TRBV5-6 and TRBJ2-6, is DAGVTQSPTHLIKTRGQQVTLRCSPKSGHDTVSWYQQALGQGPQFIFQYYEEEERQRGNFPDRFSGHQFPNYSSELNVNALLLGDSALYLCASSLVVGSGANVLTFGAGSRLTVL.

The V call is TRBV19, the J call TRBJ1-6; unclear D gene. Between the trimmed V and J ends, which lost 7 bases and 9 bases, there was a span of 16 bases. CDR3 length: 14 amino acids. The germline gives CDR1 LNHDA, CDR2 SQIVND (reference sequence). In nucleotides, the CDR3 is TGTGCCAGTACCCCCGGGGTGGCCGCTTCACCCCTCCACTTT. Its translation is CASTPGVAASPLHF.

Only a few counts were recorded for this clone. The chain is built from TRBV4-1 and TRBJ2-7; 12 nucleotides line up with TRBD1. Trimming removed 4 bases from V and 1 base from J; junction bases left unmatched: 2. This CDR3 contains 15 residues. CDR1 is MGHRA, CDR2 YSYEKL, per germline. The CDR3 DNA sequence: TGCGCCAGCAGCCCGGGACAGGGGGCATCCTACGAGCAGTACTTC. It is translated as CASSPGQGASYEQYF.

The chain links TRBV30 to TRBJ2-7; perhaps TRBD2 as D (6 bases). Trimming shortened V by 2 bases and J by 2 bases, and 13 bases separated the two germline ends. The CDR3 loop spans 14 amino acids. In germline, CDR1 is GTSNPN, CDR2 SVGIG (reference sequence). The CDR3 spells CAWSYAPGAYEQYF. The DNA for the CDR3 is TGTGCCTGGAGTTATGCGCCGGGGGCCTACGAGCAGTACTTC.

The sample holds one count of this clone. This chain uses TRBV11-2 with TRBJ2-2, with 8 bases identical to TRBD1. Germline V lookup: CDR1 SGHAT, CDR2 FQNNGV. V gave up 5 bases and J gave up 4 bases; unmatched junction bases: 6. CDR3 length: 15 residues. CDR3 nucleotides: TGTGCCAGCAGCCAAGTGGGACAGGCCACCGGGGAGCTGTTTTTT. Translated: CASSQVGQATGELFF.

This clone was seen more than once but under ten times. The V gene is TRBV7-2, the J gene TRBJ1-1, with D unclear. CDR3 length: 12 residues. The V and J ends lost 0 bases and 5 bases respectively, with 4 bases between them. In germline, CDR1 is SGHTA, CDR2 FQGNSA. The CDR3 coding sequence is TGTGCCAGCAGCTTAGCGTATACTGAAGCTTTCTTT. This gives the protein CASSLAYTEAFF.

The chain employs TRBV5-1 and TRBJ2-1, with 11 bases that match TRBD2. This CDR3 is 17 amino acids long. J gave up 3 bases and V 4 bases, and 9 bases lay outside the gene matches. Germline V CDR1 and CDR2: SGHRS, YFSETQ. The CDR3, as DNA: TGCGCCAGCAGCCCGGGACTAGCGGAGTTATACTACAATGAGCAGTTCTTC. Its translation is CASSPGLAELYYNEQFF.

The chain is built from TRBV4-1 and TRBJ2-3; D is possibly TRBD2 (7 bases). Trimming left V 5 bases short and J 0 bases short, with 18 bases between. Germline CDR1 MGHRA, CDR2 YSYEKL. The CDR3 is made up of 17 amino acids. The CDR3 bases are TGCGCCAGCAGCTATCAACCCGGCGGGGGCAGCACAGATACGCAGTATTTT. Amino acid sequence: CASSYQPGGGSTDTQYF.

The chain recombines TRBV4-1 with TRBJ2-5; 10 nucleotides match TRBD2. CDR1 is MGHRA, CDR2 YSYEKL, per germline. CDR3 length: 20 amino acids. Trimming cost V 2 bases and J 2 bases; bases outside gene matches: 17. The CDR3 loop reads CASSQQVTQLAGPGQETQYF. CDR3 nucleotide sequence: TGCGCCAGCAGCCAACAAGTGACCCAACTAGCGGGGCCAGGACAAGAGACCCAGTACTTC.

This clone was counted a few times. This chain links TRBV6-4 with TRBJ1-1; 7 bases agree with TRBD1. Germline V lookup: CDR1 MRHNA, CDR2 SNTAGT. With V trimmed by 8 bases and J by 4 bases, 13 bases remained unmatched. This CDR3 is built from 15 residues. This CDR3 reads CASAPQEGASTEAFF. Written as DNA, the CDR3 is TGTGCCAGCGCACCCCAGGAGGGGGCGAGCACTGAAGCTTTCTTT.

This chain uses TRBV7-2 with TRBJ1-6, with 7 bases lining up with TRBD1. Germline V lookup: CDR1 SGHTA, CDR2 FQGNSA. CDR3 length: 15 amino acids. V shed 5 bases, J shed 9 bases, and the junction held 10 bases outside the gene matches. CDR3 amino acids: CASSPRDSLSSPLHF. In DNA, the CDR3 is TGTGCCAGCAGCCCCCGGGACAGTTTATCTTCACCCCTCCACTTT.

The table lists this clone with a few counts. The rearrangement joins TRBV13 to TRBJ2-7; 9 bases are a match to TRBD1. This CDR3 comprises 16 residues. J lost 5 bases, V lost 5 bases, and 13 bases had no gene match. Looked up from germline, CDR1 is PRHDT and CDR2 is FYEKMQ (reference sequence). The CDR3 here is CASSTWDRAAFDEQYF. The CDR3 DNA is TGTGCCAGCAGCACTTGGGACAGGGCGGCGTTCGACGAGCAGTACTTC.

V gene TRBV4-2 combines with J gene TRBJ1-3; D is unresolved. Germline V CDR1 and CDR2: LGHNA, YNFKEQ. The V end was cut by 0 bases, the J end by 7 bases, with 7 bases between. This CDR3 contains 13 residues. The DNA for the CDR3 is TGTGCCAGCAGCCAAGATCGGAGGAACACCATATATTTT. This gives the protein CASSQDRRNTIYF.

This chain connects TRBV7-6 to TRBJ2-6; 8 positions match TRBD1. The CDR3 is 15 amino acids. Germline V CDR1 and CDR2: SGHVS, FNYEAQ. V shed 5 bases, J shed 4 bases, and the junction held 4 bases outside the gene matches. The CDR3 sequence is CASSSRGQGANVLTF. The CDR3 DNA sequence: TGTGCCAGCAGCAGCAGGGGGCAGGGGGCCAACGTCCTGACTTTC.

The chain has TRBV7-9 and TRBJ1-4, with D possibly matching TRBD1 (5 bases). Germline V lookup: CDR1 SEHNR, CDR2 FQNEAQ (reference sequence). The CDR3 contains 17 residues. Between the trimmed V and J ends, which lost 6 bases and 7 bases, there was a span of 24 bases. CDR3 amino acids: CASSSTQWVGQGEKLFF. In nucleotides, the CDR3 is TGTGCCAGCAGTTCAACCCAGTGGGTCGGGCAGGGTGAAAAACTGTTTTTT.